Listed below are T cell receptor beta chains from one sample, sequenced in a study of cytomegalovirus exposure and HLA in healthy donors. The method was immunoSEQ multiplex PCR; TCRdb's version includes in-frame clones alone and lacks a portion of them. The table includes fewer than 350,000 clones, around 90% detected once. The material sequenced was PBMCs. The receptors stem from a woman aged 18-35 years in good health and CMV-seronegative. Each CDR3 is given with its conserved first and last residue. The D gene is left open where the match is weak. Size tells how often a clone was seen (once, few, many) or the class of an expanded clone, and some rows leave it out.

cdr3_length d_call clone_size j_call v_call cdr3_aa cdr3_nt
15 NA NA TRBJ1-2 TRBV5-6 CASSLSSKGNYGYTF TGTGCCAGCAGCTTGAGTAGTAAGGGGAACTATGGCTACACCTTC
14 NA NA TRBJ2-7 TRBV19 CASSIVGSSYEQYF TGTGCCAGTAGTATAGTGGGGAGCTCCTACGAGCAGTACTTC
15 NA NA TRBJ1-2 TRBV13 CASSLGRGRDYGYTF TGTGCCAGCAGCCTCGGGAGGGGCAGAGACTATGGCTACACCTTC
16 TRBD2 NA TRBJ2-1 TRBV13 CASSFPTSGSRYEQFF TGTGCCAGCAGCTTCCCGACTAGCGGGTCTAGGTATGAGCAGTTCTTC
15 NA few TRBJ2-7 TRBV7-6 CASSVTHAGLREQYF TGTGCCAGCAGCGTGACCCATGCGGGATTGAGGGAGCAGTACTTC
13 NA NA TRBJ1-1 TRBV30 CAWSVRVGVEAFF TGTGCCTGGAGTGTACGAGTAGGAGTCGAAGCTTTCTTT
17 TRBD1 NA TRBJ2-5 TRBV7-9 CASRTSPGDSVQETQYF TGTGCCAGCAGAACCTCCCCCGGGGACAGCGTCCAAGAGACCCAGTACTTC
15 NA NA TRBJ1-2 TRBV10-3 CAISEYQGLMDGYTF TGTGCCATCAGTGAGTACCAGGGGCTAATGGATGGCTACACCTTC
15 NA NA TRBJ2-1 TRBV4-1 CASSPGVGPYNEQFF TGCGCCAGCAGCCCCGGGGTAGGACCCTACAATGAGCAGTTCTTC
11 NA NA TRBJ1-1 TRBV6-1 CASTGNTEAFF TGTGCCAGCACGGGGAACACTGAAGCTTTCTTT
15 TRBD1 NA TRBJ2-3 TRBV19 CASSSGQGRADTQYF TGTGCCAGTAGTAGCGGACAGGGGAGGGCAGATACGCAGTATTTT
14 TRBD1 NA TRBJ1-1 TRBV7-3 CASSSTGLNTEAFF TGTGCCAGCAGCTCGACAGGGCTGAACACTGAAGCTTTCTTT
14 TRBD1 NA TRBJ1-1 TRBV6-5 CASSHGQGRFEAFF TGTGCCAGCAGCCACGGACAGGGGAGGTTTGAAGCTTTCTTT
15 TRBD1 once TRBJ2-1 TRBV19 CASSTPSQGANEQFF TGTGCCAGTAGTACCCCCTCACAGGGGGCAAATGAGCAGTTCTTC
18 TRBD2 NA TRBJ2-3 TRBV10-1 CASRATSGGKTFTDTQYF TGCGCCAGCAGGGCCACTAGCGGGGGGAAAACATTCACAGATACGCAGTATTTT
13 NA NA TRBJ1-1 TRBV25-1 CASSESGYTEAFF TGTGCCAGCAGTGAATCGGGATACACTGAAGCTTTCTTT
13 NA NA TRBJ2-7 TRBV5-6 CASSLGGPSEQYF TGTGCCAGCAGCTTGGGGGGCCCGAGCGAGCAGTACTTC
15 NA NA TRBJ2-3 TRBV10-3 CAISEQGGRTDTQYF TGTGCCATCAGTGAGCAGGGGGGTCGGACAGATACGCAGTATTTT
14 TRBD2 NA TRBJ2-1 TRBV5-4 CASSPGLAANEQFF TGTGCCAGCAGCCCAGGACTAGCGGCCAATGAGCAGTTCTTC
12 NA NA TRBJ2-2 TRBV25-1 CASCSVTGELFF TGTGCCAGCTGTAGCGTCACCGGGGAGCTGTTTTTT
15 TRBD1 NA TRBJ2-7 TRBV5-7 CASSPPGQGLYEQYF TGTGCCAGCAGTCCCCCGGGACAGGGACTTTACGAGCAGTACTTC
15 NA NA TRBJ1-6 TRBV5-1 CASKDSITDNSPLHF TGCGCCAGCAAGGACAGCATCACAGATAATTCACCCCTCCACTTT
15 NA NA TRBJ2-3 TRBV5-1 CASSLVQGGIDTQYF TGCGCCAGCAGCTTGGTACAGGGTGGCATCGATACGCAGTATTTT
14 TRBD1 NA TRBJ2-5 TRBV5-1 CASSSMGQQETQYF TGCGCCAGCAGCTCGATGGGACAGCAAGAGACCCAGTACTTC
15 TRBD1 NA TRBJ2-1 TRBV5-4 CASSPRTGSYNEQFF TGTGCCAGCAGCCCCCGGACAGGGTCCTACAATGAGCAGTTCTTC
14 TRBD1 NA TRBJ2-3 TRBV27 CASSRDRGTDTQYF TGTGCCAGCAGCCGGGACAGAGGCACAGATACGCAGTATTTT
15 TRBD2 once TRBJ2-3 TRBV5-1 CASSLAGGSTDTQYF TGCGCCAGCAGCTTGGCGGGGGGAAGCACAGATACGCAGTATTTT
15 NA NA TRBJ2-1 TRBV6-1 CASSEWRGQNNEQFF TGTGCCAGCAGTGAATGGCGGGGGCAAAACAATGAGCAGTTCTTC
18 NA NA TRBJ1-6 TRBV28 CASSLGQGKGSYNSPLHF TGTGCCAGCAGTTTGGGGCAGGGTAAAGGGTCCTATAATTCACCCCTCCACTTT
17 TRBD2 NA TRBJ2-3 TRBV13 CASSLPGRGVDTDTQYF TGTGCCAGCAGCCTCCCGGGGCGGGGGGTTGACACAGATACGCAGTATTTT
16 TRBD2 NA TRBJ2-7 TRBV19 CASSQPSGKSSYEQYF TGTGCCAGTAGTCAACCTAGCGGAAAGAGCTCCTACGAGCAGTACTTC
19 NA NA TRBJ1-5 TRBV6-4 CASIACRWGQGFGNQPQHF TGTGCCAGCATCGCCTGCCGATGGGGGCAAGGGTTTGGCAATCAGCCCCAGCATTTT
16 TRBD1 NA TRBJ1-2 TRBV6-4 CASSDTLTGGAYGYTF TGTGCCAGCAGTGACACTCTCACAGGGGGCGCATACGGCTACACCTTC
12 NA NA TRBJ2-7 TRBV23-1 CASSQSAYEQYF TGCGCCAGCAGTCAATCCGCCTACGAGCAGTACTTC
15 NA NA TRBJ1-5 TRBV5-6 CASSPSYSFNQPQHF TGTGCCAGCAGCCCGAGCTACAGCTTTAATCAGCCCCAGCATTTT
14 NA NA TRBJ2-7 TRBV27 CAPRAITEGYEQYF TGTGCCCCCAGGGCAATAACGGAGGGATACGAGCAGTACTTC
15 TRBD2 NA TRBJ2-7 TRBV2 CASSLENLAGVGQYF TGTGCCAGCAGTCTGGAAAACCTAGCGGGGGTAGGGCAGTACTTC
17 NA NA TRBJ1-1 TRBV21-1 CASTKRGGRLGENEAFF TGTGCCAGCACGAAACGAGGCGGGCGCCTCGGGGAAAATGAAGCTTTCTTT
14 TRBD1 once TRBJ1-1 TRBV7-8 CASSFRQGGTEAFF TGTGCCAGCAGCTTTCGACAGGGTGGCACTGAAGCTTTCTTT
15 NA NA TRBJ1-4 TRBV7-6 CASSLDQGPGEKLFF TGTGCCAGCAGCTTAGATCAGGGTCCAGGTGAAAAACTGTTTTTT
16 TRBD2 NA TRBJ2-1 TRBV6-1 CASSEVLAGGDNEQFF TGTGCCAGCAGTGAAGTTCTAGCGGGGGGGGACAATGAGCAGTTCTTC
16 NA NA TRBJ1-4 TRBV27 CASSPYWRGPNEKLFF TGTGCCAGCAGCCCGTATTGGAGGGGACCTAATGAAAAACTGTTTTTT
16 TRBD2 NA TRBJ2-7 TRBV7-3 CSSSPYTSGDSYEQYF TGTTCCAGCAGCCCCTATACTAGCGGGGACTCCTACGAGCAGTACTTC
18 TRBD1 NA TRBJ1-4 TRBV11-2 CASSLGGLGTEVREKLFF TGTGCCAGCAGCTTAGGCGGCCTAGGGACAGAAGTCCGCGAAAAACTGTTTTTT
15 NA NA TRBJ1-1 TRBV2 CASRGGDSVNTEAFF TGTGCCAGCAGGGGGGGTGACTCTGTGAACACTGAAGCTTTCTTT
13 NA few TRBJ2-3 TRBV5-1 CASSLSLADTQYF TGCGCCAGCAGCTTGTCACTAGCAGATACGCAGTATTTT
15 TRBD1 few TRBJ1-3 TRBV5-1 CASSLETGAGNTIYF TGCGCCAGCAGCTTGGAGACAGGGGCCGGAAACACCATATATTTT
18 TRBD2 NA TRBJ2-5 TRBV9 CASSDPASGGPTQETQYF TGTGCCAGCAGCGACCCGGCTAGCGGGGGGCCTACCCAAGAGACCCAGTACTTC
14 TRBD1 NA TRBJ2-7 TRBV5-4 CASSRDRFAYEQYF TGTGCCAGCAGCCGGGACAGGTTTGCGTACGAGCAGTACTTC
11 NA NA TRBJ2-5 TRBV20-1 CSAGGLETQYF TGCAGTGCTGGGGGACTGGAGACCCAGTACTTC
14 NA few TRBJ2-3 TRBV6-1 CASTLLTSTDTQYF TGTGCCAGCACCCTACTTACTAGCACAGATACGCAGTATTTT
15 NA NA TRBJ2-7 TRBV13 CASSLGADSSYEQYF TGTGCCAGCAGCTTAGGGGCGGACAGTTCCTACGAGCAGTACTTC
13 NA NA TRBJ1-1 TRBV11-2 CASSLVQNTEAFF TGTGCCAGCAGCTTAGTCCAAAACACTGAAGCTTTCTTT
16 NA NA TRBJ2-7 TRBV12-5 CASGGPLLTNLYEQYF TGTGCTAGTGGTGGGCCTTTATTGACCAATCTCTACGAGCAGTACTTC
17 TRBD2 NA TRBJ2-3 TRBV9 CASSPQGLAGPTDTQYF TGTGCCAGCAGCCCCCAGGGACTAGCGGGTCCCACAGATACGCAGTATTTT